One sample yielded the 23 T cell receptor beta chains listed below, sequenced in a study of blood T cell repertoires in COVID-19. Clones were read by immunoSEQ multiplex PCR, and TCRdb kept only the in-frame ones, dropping some. The sample contains around 240,000 clones, just under 85% of which appear only once. The specimen was peripheral blood. The source of these receptors is a woman of 80 years or more with acute or convalescent COVID-19.

The gene calls are TRBV7-9 and TRBJ1-1, with D unclear. Germline loops: CDR1 SEHNR, CDR2 FQNEAQ (reference sequence). Trimming cost V 5 bases and J 3 bases, with 13 bases left between them. CDR3 length: 14 residues. CDR3: CASSQYNGDTEAFF. CDR3 sequence (DNA): TGTGCCAGCAGCCAGTACAATGGAGACACTGAAGCTTTCTTT.

This chain joins TRBV7-9 and TRBJ2-5; tentative D call: TRBD2 (6 bases). Per the germline V gene, CDR1 is SEHNR and CDR2 is FQNEAQ (reference sequence). Trimming left V 5 bases short and J 7 bases short, with 8 bases between. CDR3 length: 11 amino acids. CDR3 DNA: TGTGCCAGCAGCGAGGGAGGGACCCAGTACTTC. Its translation is CASSEGGTQYF.

J is TRBJ2-5 and V is TRBV2, with 10 bases aligning to TRBD1. The CDR3 runs 15 residues. The ends lost 7 bases at V and 4 bases at J; junction bases unmatched: 9. The germline V gene has CDR1 SNHLY and CDR2 FYNNEI. The CDR3 DNA is TGTGCCAGCAAGTCCCGGGACAGGGGTGGAGAGACCCAGTACTTC. Its protein is CASKSRDRGGETQYF. Drawing the rest from reference TRBV2 and TRBJ2-5, the complete variable domain is EPEVTQTPSHQVTQMGQEVILRCVPISNHLYFYWYRQILGQKVEFLVSFYNNEISEKSEIFDDQFSVERPDGSNFTLKIRSTKLEDSAMYFCASKSRDRGGETQYFGPGTRLLVL.

The chain links TRBV10-3 to TRBJ1-5, with unresolved D. Germline V lookup: CDR1 ENHRY, CDR2 SYGVKD. CDR3 length: 13 residues. V gave up 7 bases and J gave up 4 bases, with 11 bases separating them. As DNA, the CDR3 is TGTGCCATCAACAGAGACCAGAATCAGCCCCAGCATTTT. As protein: CAINRDQNQPQHF.

The rearrangement links TRBV18 to TRBJ2-5, with D unclear. With 4 bases removed from V and 5 bases from J, the gap between germline ends came to 8 bases. Germline lookup yields CDR1 KGHSH and CDR2 LQKENI. The CDR3 extends over 12 amino acids. The CDR3 DNA is TGTGCCAGCTCACGTCAGCGCGAGACCCAGTACTTC. This translates into CASSRQRETQYF. The full variable domain, in which reference TRBV18 and TRBJ2-5 provide the parts outside the CDR3, is NAGVMQNPRHLVRRRGQEARLRCSPMKGHSHVYWYRQLPEEGLKFMVYLQKENIIDESGMPKERFSAEFPKEGPSILRIQQVVRGDSAAYFCASSRQRETQYFGPGTRLLVL.

The genes are TRBV11-2 and TRBJ2-2; 8 positions match TRBD1. This CDR3 contains 16 residues. The germline gives CDR1 SGHAT, CDR2 FQNNGV. The ends lost 5 bases at V and 7 bases at J; junction bases unmatched: 12. The CDR3 reads CASSPGGRGRGGELFF. The CDR3 bases are TGTGCCAGCAGCCCAGGGGGCAGGGGGCGCGGCGGGGAGCTGTTTTTT.

With regard to this clone: The missing conserved phenylalanine or tryptophan at the end of this CDR3 makes a read error likely. It is unclear where the CDR3 begins or ends on the DNA, so no DNA is shown, and the CDR3 is as TCRdb lists it. CDR3 residues: CASSVGQGAIYLLL. The chain uses TRBV28 and TRBJ1-2; TRBD1, the table's D call, lacks a check against the DNA. Germline CDR1 is MDHEN and CDR2 is SYDVKM. Ends included, the CDR3 has 14 residues.

This clone was observed once. The CDR3 DNA reads TGTGCCTGGAGTTCAGGAATGAATCAGCCCCAGCATTTT. Its protein is CAWSSGMNQPQHF. The rearrangement uses TRBV30 and TRBJ1-5; no clear D. In germline, CDR1 is GTSNPN, CDR2 SVGIG (reference sequence). Trimming removed 2 bases at V and 4 bases at J, with 9 bases between. The CDR3 runs 13 residues.

This rearrangement joins TRBV4-2 to TRBJ2-3; D remains unclear. Trimming pared 4 bases from V and 4 bases from J, leaving 6 bases between. The germline gives CDR1 LGHNA, CDR2 YNFKEQ. This CDR3 region has 12 residues. The CDR3 nucleotides are TGTGCCAGCAGCCCTCCCTCAGATACGCAGTATTTT. As protein: CASSPPSDTQYF.

In its sample, this clone was seen a few times. The V and J genes are TRBV6-2 or TRBV6-3 and TRBJ1-1; D is perhaps TRBD1 (5 bases). In germline, CDR1 is MNHEY, CDR2 SVGEGT. The CDR3 loop spans 15 amino acids. Trimming pared 6 bases from V and 5 bases from J, leaving 19 bases between. The CDR3 here is CASRYRITSRTEAFF. Here the CDR3 DNA reads TGTGCCAGCAGGTACAGGATAACGTCGCGGACTGAAGCTTTCTTT.

The rearrangement links TRBV7-8 to TRBJ1-2, with 8 bases fitting TRBD1. Germline loops: CDR1 SGHVS, CDR2 FQNEAQ. V lost 2 bases, J lost 2 bases, and 10 bases stayed unmatched. The length of the CDR3 is 17 residues. CDR3 in amino acids: CASSLWQGAKVNYGYTF. The CDR3 DNA follows: TGTGCCAGCAGCTTATGGCAGGGGGCTAAGGTCAACTATGGCTACACCTTC.

The chain has TRBV2 and TRBJ1-3, with 7 bases fitting TRBD1. This CDR3 has 15 residues. J lost 0 bases, V lost 5 bases, and 4 bases had no gene match. Per germline, CDR1 SNHLY and CDR2 FYNNEI. CDR3 sequence reads: CASSPRTGSGNTIYF. DNA of the CDR3: TGTGCCAGCAGTCCAAGGACAGGCTCTGGAAACACCATATATTTT.

The chain employs TRBV30 and TRBJ1-2; 9 bases fit TRBD1. Trimming cost V 6 bases and J 7 bases; bases outside gene matches: 12. The CDR3 totals 14 residues. Germline V gene sequence: CDR1 GTSNPN, CDR2 SVGIG (reference sequence). CDR3 sequence: CACRGQGGFRGYTF. For the CDR3, the DNA is TGTGCCTGCCGGGGACAGGGTGGGTTCCGTGGCTACACCTTC.

This chain joins TRBV5-1 and TRBJ2-1; 8 bases match TRBD1. The V gene end was trimmed by 4 bases and the J gene end by 7 bases; junction bases not matched to a gene: 10. The CDR3 has 15 residues. Germline V gene sequence: CDR1 SGHRS, CDR2 YFSETQ. This chain's CDR3 is CASSLGQGQGNEQFF. CDR3 DNA: TGCGCCAGCAGCCTAGGACAGGGTCAAGGGAATGAGCAGTTCTTC.

This sequence joins TRBV4-1 and TRBJ2-1; TRBD2 agrees at 8 bases. The trim removed 8 bases at V and 3 bases at J, leaving 6 bases unmatched. The germline gives CDR1 MGHRA, CDR2 YSYEKL. The length of the CDR3 is 14 residues. The CDR3 region has the DNA TGCGCCAGCCGGGGACTAGAGCGCTACAATGAGCAGTTCTTC. Residues: CASRGLERYNEQFF.

The chain joins TRBV20-1 to TRBJ1-1; D gene ambiguous. The germline V and J ends were trimmed by 2 bases and 5 bases, with 6 bases remaining between them. This CDR3 is built from 11 residues. Germline V gene lookup returns CDR1 DFQATT and CDR2 SNEGSKA (reference sequence). This CDR3 reads CSARRRTEAFF. The CDR3 DNA follows: TGCAGTGCTAGAAGGAGAACTGAAGCTTTCTTT.

The chain carries TRBV27 and TRBJ1-6; TRBD1 aligns across 9 bases. V shed 6 bases, J shed 9 bases, and the junction held 6 bases outside the gene matches. The germline V gene has CDR1 MNHEY and CDR2 SMNVEV (reference sequence). CDR3 length: 14 residues. This CDR3 is CASRTGQGTSPLHF. CDR3 DNA: TGTGCCAGCAGGACGGGACAGGGAACTTCACCCCTCCACTTT.

This sequence joins TRBV3-1 (or the pseudogene TRBV3-2) and TRBJ1-5; a possible D gene is TRBD1 (5 bases). CDR3 size: 14 residues. With 4 bases removed from V and 6 bases from J, the gap between germline ends came to 13 bases. From germline, CDR1 is LGHDT and CDR2 YNNKEL (reference sequence). The CDR3 loop reads CASSRSGGSQPQHF. The CDR3 bases are TGTGCCAGCAGCCGATCGGGGGGGTCTCAGCCCCAGCATTTT.

The rearrangement uses TRBV4-2 and TRBJ1-2; possibly TRBD1 for D (5 bases). The CDR3 totals 15 residues. In germline, CDR1 is LGHNA, CDR2 YNFKEQ. Trimming shortened V by 0 bases and J by 2 bases, and 10 bases separated the two germline ends. CDR3 DNA sequence: TGTGCCAGCAGCCAAGACGTCAACAGGAACTATGGCTACACCTTC. This gives the protein CASSQDVNRNYGYTF.

As DNA, the CDR3 is TGTGCCAGTAGTCCGGGGGGTCACACTGAAGCTTTCTTT. It is translated as CASSPGGHTEAFF. The rearrangement joins TRBV19 to TRBJ1-1, with D perhaps TRBD1 (5 bases). The germline gives CDR1 LNHDA, CDR2 SQIVND (reference sequence). The CDR3 sequence is 13 residues long. V lost 5 bases to trimming and J lost 3 bases, with 10 bases between them.

The CDR3 loop reads CASSLGGGGKNYGYTF. The CDR3, as DNA: TGTGCCAGCAGCTTAGGCGGTGGAGGGAAAAACTATGGCTACACCTTC. The V call is TRBV7-6, the J call TRBJ1-2; no reliable D call. The CDR3 is 16 residues long. The V end lost 1 base, the J end lost 2 bases, and 14 bases lay between the germline ends. CDR1 SGHVS and CDR2 FNYEAQ come from the germline V gene.

The V call is TRBV6-1, the J call TRBJ2-7; no firm D call. The CDR3 has 14 residues. V shed 1 base and J shed 6 bases, with 13 bases lying between them. Per germline, CDR1 MNHNS and CDR2 SASEGT. CDR3 amino acids: CASSEDSLVREQYF. The CDR3 coding sequence is TGTGCCAGCAGTGAAGACTCCCTGGTTCGCGAGCAGTACTTC.

This chain links TRBV6-5 with TRBJ2-7; TRBD2 aligns across 9 bases. Trimming cost V 2 bases and J 2 bases; bases outside gene matches: 7. Germline V gives CDR1 MNHEY, CDR2 SVGAGI. The CDR3 extends over 16 amino acids. Here the CDR3 DNA reads TGTGCCAGCAGTTACACGCCGGGACTAGCTGCCTACGAGCAGTACTTC. Amino acid sequence: CASSYTPGLAAYEQYF.